This TCR beta chain appears in the sequencing data of a study of T cell responses to AZD1222 COVID-19 vaccine. Trimming took 5 bases from V and 8 from J, leaving 15 bases between them. CDR3 length equals 13 residues. Clones were read by immunoSEQ multiplex PCR, and TCRdb kept only the in-frame ones, dropping some. The sample holds some 120,000 clones, 87% seen once. The receptor was derived from an adult in good health. Material: peripheral blood, obtained on day 0 of AZD1222 vaccination. The chain combines TRBV12-3 or TRBV12-4 with TRBJ1-2; weak D call: TRBD1 (5 bases). In nucleotides, the CDR3 is TGTGCCAGCAGTCCGGGGCCCAAAAGGGGCTACACCTTC. It encodes CASSPGPKRGYTF.